The sequence of this TCR beta chain was determined in a study of brain T cells in children with intractable seizures. Sequenced by immunoSEQ multiplex PCR; TCRdb stores in-frame clones only, minus some. The data show about 340,000 clones, 93% seen once. The CDR3 is made up of 13 amino acids. Germline CDR1 is SGHRS and CDR2 is YFSETQ. Trimming left V 4 bases short and J 4 bases short, with 11 bases between. Time point reported: blood from clinic visit 5 months post-surgery; TSC patient then seizure free. Only cases whose brain tissue showed the highest T cell transcript signatures were sequenced. The sample was peripheral blood, taken roughly 5 months after surgery. The source is a boy in the first two years of life with tuberous sclerosis and intractable seizures. The rearrangement joins TRBV5-1 to TRBJ1-1, with D uncertain. The CDR3 is CASSPDGGTEAFF. In DNA, the CDR3 is TGCGCCAGCAGCCCAGACGGAGGCACTGAAGCTTTCTTT.